What follows are 5 T cell receptor beta chains derived from one specimen sequenced in a study of cytomegalovirus exposure and HLA in healthy donors. Both 60 Vbeta primers and 13 Jbeta primers went into the PCR. The method was immunoSEQ multiplex PCR; TCRdb's version includes in-frame clones alone and lacks a portion of them. This sample has about 200,000 clones, with more than 65% found just once. The sequencing input was PBMCs. These receptor sequences come from a woman in her 30s in good health and CMV-seronegative.

The rearrangement joins TRBV4-3 to TRBJ2-1; 9 nucleotides match TRBD2. This CDR3 is built from 15 residues. V shed 1 base, J shed 4 bases, and the junction held 2 bases outside the gene matches. Germline values: CDR1 LGHNA, CDR2 YSLEER. As DNA, the CDR3 is TGCGCCAGCAGCCAAGCGGGACTAGCTTACAATGAGCAGTTCTTC. Translating gives CASSQAGLAYNEQFF.

The chain is built from TRBV11-3 and TRBJ2-1, with TRBD2 matching over 12 bases. This CDR3 region has 15 residues. J was trimmed by 4 bases and V by 5 bases; bases with no gene match: 3. The germline gives CDR1 SGHNT, CDR2 YENEEA. The CDR3 nucleotides are TGTGCCAGCAGCCGACTAGCGGGAGTATACAATGAGCAGTTCTTC. It is translated as CASSRLAGVYNEQFF.

The chain has TRBV5-6 and TRBJ1-1, with D perhaps matching TRBD1 (5 bases). V gave up 0 bases and J gave up 10 bases, with 19 bases separating them. CDR1 SGHDT and CDR2 YYEEEE come from the germline V gene. The CDR3 totals 15 residues. CDR3 sequence: CASSLAAGFSLGAFF. CDR3 nucleotides: TGTGCCAGCAGCTTGGCCGCAGGGTTTAGTCTAGGAGCTTTCTTT.

The chain employs TRBV19 and TRBJ2-1, with 8 bases that match TRBD2. CDR1 and CDR2 (germline): LNHDA, SQIVND (reference sequence). V dropped 4 bases and J dropped 2; count of bases not matched to a gene: 7. This CDR3 is 16 amino acids long. The CDR3 nucleotides are TGTGCCAGTAGTAGGTTAGCGGGGTCGGCCTACAATGAGCAGTTCTTC. Translated, it gives CASSRLAGSAYNEQFF.

The sample holds a few counts of this clone. This chain joins TRBV7-2 and TRBJ2-1, with TRBD2 identical over 8 bases. Germline CDR1 is SGHTA and CDR2 is FQGNSA. Trimming took 3 bases from V and 7 from J; bases not matched to a gene: 8. CDR3 length equals 15 residues. CDR3 amino acids: CASSLLAGRKNEQFF. CDR3 nucleotides: TGTGCCAGCAGCTTGTTAGCGGGGCGAAAAAATGAGCAGTTCTTC.